The T cell receptor (beta chain) under discussion was sequenced for a study of T cells in Graves' hyperthyroidism and ophthalmopathy. Findings and limits, study-wide: It was a median approximately 7.1 months before onset that the model predicted ophthalmopathy. Most expanded thyroid clonotypes above 0.001 recurred in blood.

Authors of the study amplified TCR beta CDR3 regions from RNA transcripts. The study used the HTBI primer set for a first-round RT-PCR of the TCR CDR3. TCRdb re-analysed the multiplex PCR reads in MiXCR, keeping a single row per CDR3 protein. The profile covers 490,000 or so distinct CDR3 sequences, with around 20% appearing a single time and approximately 50% taken by the ten largest. This CDR3 has 16 amino acids. The ends were cut back, 3 bases at V and 0 bases at J, with 12 bases in the middle. Germline V gene data show CDR1 as KGHSH and CDR2 as LQKENI. Thyroid ultrasound and orbital computed tomography, with clinical symptoms and serum thyroxine and TRAb, informed diagnoses. Isolation of PBMCs was performed on about 10 ml fresh peripheral blood. Turning to this clonotype: Its cognate antigen is unknown.

This chain connects TRBV18 to TRBJ2-1; the D gene is possibly TRBD2 (6 bases). Sequencing was performed on blood. This clonotype was obtained from a man between 40 and 49 years old with Graves' ophthalmopathy. DNA for the CDR3: TGTGCCAGCTCACCGGGGGGTCCGTTCTCCTACAATGAGCAGTTCTTC. This translates into CASSPGGPFSYNEQFF.